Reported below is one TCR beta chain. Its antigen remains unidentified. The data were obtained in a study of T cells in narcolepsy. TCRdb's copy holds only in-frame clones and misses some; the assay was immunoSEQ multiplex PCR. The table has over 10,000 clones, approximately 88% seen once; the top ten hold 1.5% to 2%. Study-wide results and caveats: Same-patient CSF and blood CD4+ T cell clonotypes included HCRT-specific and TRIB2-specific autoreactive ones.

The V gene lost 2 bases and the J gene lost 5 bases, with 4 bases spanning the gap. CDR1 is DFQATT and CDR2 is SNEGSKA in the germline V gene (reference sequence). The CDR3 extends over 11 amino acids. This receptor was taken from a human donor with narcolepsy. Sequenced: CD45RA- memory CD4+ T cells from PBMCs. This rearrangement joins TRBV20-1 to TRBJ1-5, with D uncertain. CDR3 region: CSARRDQPQHF. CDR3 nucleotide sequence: TGCAGTGCTAGACGGGATCAGCCCCAGCATTTT.